A single T cell receptor (beta chain) is shown here with its context. What it binds is unknown. Assay used: immunoSEQ multiplex PCR; TCRdb lists only in-frame clones, some missing. In the table there are around 310,000 clones, about 80% of which are singletons. The CDR3 is 14 amino acids. V shed 0 bases and J shed 4 bases, with 7 bases lying between them. In germline, CDR1 is LGHNA, CDR2 YSLEER. This record belongs to a study of cytotoxic CD8 clonotypes in ibrutinib-treated CLL. Across the study: Following treatment for a median about 12 months, range 6 to 36, response samples were then taken. General study findings and limits: Shared public clonotypes were rare, and on treatment they either got smaller or stayed the same. Clonality, elevated at ibrutinib response, dropped back toward baseline at progression.

The chain uses TRBV4-3 and TRBJ2-1, with D hard to call. This clonotype originated in a human donor with chronic lymphocytic leukemia. The specimen was PBMCs, collected before ibrutinib treatment. DNA of the CDR3: TGCGCCAGCAGCCAAGAGACACTATACAATGAGCAGTTCTTC. Translation: CASSQETLYNEQFF.